One sample yielded the 14 T cell receptor beta chains listed below, sequenced in a study of CD8 T cells in ankylosing spondylitis. Each CDR3 protein gets one entry after TCRdb re-called the 5' RACE reads with MiXCR. The sample gives about 200,000 distinct CDR3 sequences, 10% to 15% of which show up once; 16% is in the top ten. The source material was blood, either unsorted or a sorted T cell fraction (not recorded which). The receptors stem from a male donor with ankylosing spondylitis or in good health (not recorded which).

In this sample, this clonotype turned up a few times. The chain employs TRBV27 and TRBJ1-2; D uncertain. V shed 6 bases and J shed 3 bases, with 17 bases lying between them. The CDR3 has 15 residues. Germline V gene lookup returns CDR1 MNHEY and CDR2 SMNVEV (reference sequence). The CDR3 DNA is TGTGCCAGCAGCTACGGGATCCCGAGCCACTATGGCTACACCTTC. Translating gives CASSYGIPSHYGYTF.

This clonotype was seen a handful of times. The chain employs TRBV5-1 and TRBJ2-1, with D possibly being TRBD1 (6 bases). The CDR3 consists of 16 residues. Trimming cost V 6 bases and J 0 bases, with 16 bases left between them. Looked up from germline, CDR1 is SGHRS and CDR2 is YFSETQ. For the CDR3, the DNA is TGCGCCAGCAACGAGGGACACCGGAGCTCCTACAATGAGCAGTTCTTC. This sequence encodes CASNEGHRSSYNEQFF.

The V call is TRBV7-9, the J call TRBJ2-7, with 11 positions matching TRBD1. Germline values: CDR1 SEHNR, CDR2 FQNEAQ (reference sequence). V was pared by 4 bases and J by 3 bases, with 8 bases of the junction left unmatched. There are 16 residues in the CDR3. CDR3 sequence reads: CASSSDRGRKFYEQYF. The DNA for the CDR3 is TGTGCCAGCAGCTCGGACAGGGGGCGAAAATTCTACGAGCAGTACTTC.

The chain uses TRBV7-2 and TRBJ2-7, with D possibly being TRBD2 (6 bases). The germline V and J ends were trimmed by 2 bases and 2 bases, with 10 bases remaining between them. This CDR3 has 14 residues. Germline CDR1 and CDR2: SGHTA and FQGNSA. The CDR3 protein is CASSLLGGAYEQYF. The CDR3 DNA is TGTGCCAGCAGCTTACTAGGCGGGGCCTACGAGCAGTACTTC.

This rearrangement joins TRBV5-4 to TRBJ2-7; 10 nucleotides match TRBD2. The CDR3 is made up of 16 amino acids. Germline V CDR1 and CDR2: SGHNT, YYREEE (reference sequence). V was pared by 4 bases and J by 4 bases, with 11 bases of the junction left unmatched. CDR3 DNA sequence: TGTGCCAGCAGCGCGGACCTAGCGGGAGCCTTATACGAGCAGTACTTC. The encoded protein is CASSADLAGALYEQYF.

V and J are TRBV6-1 and TRBJ1-2; D ambiguous. V dropped 2 bases and J dropped 4 bases, with 8 bases sitting between them. From germline, CDR1 is MNHNS and CDR2 SASEGT. The CDR3 contains 13 residues. The CDR3 bases are TGTGCCAGCAGTGAACGGACCTTCTATGGCTACACCTTC. This encodes CASSERTFYGYTF.

The chain links TRBV5-1 to TRBJ2-7, with D possibly called TRBD1 or TRBD2 (6 bases each). Trimming removed 5 bases from V and 3 bases from J, with 15 bases in between. The CDR3 consists of 14 residues. CDR1 is SGHRS and CDR2 is YFSETQ in the germline V gene. CDR3 in amino acids: CASRRWGAGYEQYF. The CDR3 region has the DNA TGCGCCAGCAGACGATGGGGGGCAGGCTACGAGCAGTACTTC.

The chain links TRBV10-1 to TRBJ1-4; a weak D match, TRBD1 (6 bases). Germline CDR1 WNHNN, CDR2 SYGVQD (reference sequence). The V gene lost 3 bases and the J gene lost 8 bases, with 13 bases spanning the gap. This CDR3 has 14 amino acids. The CDR3 DNA sequence: TGCGCCAGCAGTGACCCCGGACAGCCCGAAAAACTGTTTTTT. Translating it yields CASSDPGQPEKLFF.

This clonotype has a handful of counts. The chain is built from TRBV12-3 or TRBV12-4 and TRBJ2-7; no firm D call. The V end was cut by 4 bases, the J end by 7 bases, with 8 bases between. The CDR3 covers 11 residues. CDR3 loop: CASSWAAEQYF. CDR3 bases: TGTGCCAGCAGTTGGGCAGCGGAGCAGTACTTC.

This clonotype was counted a few times. The rearrangement joins TRBV10-1 to TRBJ2-7, with D perhaps TRBD2 (6 bases). Germline V CDR1 and CDR2: WNHNN, SYGVQD (reference sequence). V lost 0 bases and J 7 bases, leaving 16 bases between the germline ends. The CDR3 extends over 15 amino acids. The CDR3 reads CASSESRDSAGEQYF. The CDR3 DNA follows: TGCGCCAGCAGTGAGTCCAGGGACTCCGCGGGGGAGCAGTACTTC.

This clonotype was observed a handful of times. The chain carries TRBV20-1 and TRBJ2-7; perhaps TRBD1 as D (5 bases). The CDR3 has 15 amino acids. From germline, CDR1 is DFQATT and CDR2 SNEGSKA (reference sequence). The germline V and J ends were trimmed by 0 bases and 6 bases, with 18 bases remaining between them. This chain's CDR3 is CSARDLEAGFAEQYF. The CDR3, as DNA: TGCAGTGCTAGAGACCTCGAGGCAGGGTTCGCCGAGCAGTACTTC.

This rearrangement joins TRBV4-1 to TRBJ2-7; D is ambiguous. Trimming stripped 0 bases from V and 0 bases from J, with 6 bases between. The CDR3 totals 14 residues. CDR1 MGHRA and CDR2 YSYEKL come from the germline V gene. In DNA form, the CDR3 reads TGCGCCAGCAGCCAAGAGGGCGTCTCCTACGAGCAGTACTTC. It yields the protein CASSQEGVSYEQYF.

This clonotype occurred a few times. DNA of the CDR3: TGTGCCAGCAGTTCGGGACTAGCGGGAGTTCTAAATGAGCAGTTCTTC. Its protein is CASSSGLAGVLNEQFF. The chain combines TRBV27 with TRBJ2-1; TRBD2 aligns across 14 bases. CDR1 MNHEY and CDR2 SMNVEV come from the germline V gene (reference sequence). J gave up 7 bases and V 4 bases, and 6 bases lay outside the gene matches. This CDR3 spans 16 amino acids.

This clonotype was seen a handful of times. J is TRBJ2-7 and V is TRBV20-1; 16 bases are a match to TRBD2. Trimming took 1 base from V and 6 from J; bases not matched to a gene: 9. This CDR3 is 17 amino acids long. In germline, CDR1 is DFQATT, CDR2 SNEGSKA (reference sequence). The CDR3: CSARAGGLAGGSGEQYF. For the CDR3, the DNA is TGCAGTGCTAGAGCTGGGGGACTAGCGGGAGGGTCGGGCGAGCAGTACTTC.